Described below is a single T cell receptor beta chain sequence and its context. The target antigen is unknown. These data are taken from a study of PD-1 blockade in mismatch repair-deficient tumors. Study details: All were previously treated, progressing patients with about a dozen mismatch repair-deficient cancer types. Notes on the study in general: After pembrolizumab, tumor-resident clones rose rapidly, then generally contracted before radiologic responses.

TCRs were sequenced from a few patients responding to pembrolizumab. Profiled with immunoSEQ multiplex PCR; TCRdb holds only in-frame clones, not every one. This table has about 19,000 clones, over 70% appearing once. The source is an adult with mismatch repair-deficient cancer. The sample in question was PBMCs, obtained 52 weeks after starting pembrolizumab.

The CDR3 protein is CASSYGAGRTDTQYF. The CDR3 DNA reads TGTGCCAGCAGTTACGGGGCGGGACGCACAGATACGCAGTATTTT. The V and J genes are TRBV6-7 and TRBJ2-3, with D maybe TRBD2 (6 bases). TRBV6-7 is given ORF status, its function remaining uncertain. V lost 2 bases to trimming and J lost 1 base, with 10 bases between them. This CDR3 has 15 amino acids.